This TCR beta chain was identified during a study of tumor-infiltrating lymphocytes in primary liver carcinoma. The wider study: Patients of both sexes were 30 to 69 years old. Overall study results and limits: Tumor-adjacent and tumor-blood pairs overlapped less than tumor region pairs did. Researchers report that only about 7-24% of top clones turned up in all five tumor regions.

About this clonotype: Its antigen is not known. One end of the junction does not line up with germline, which may come from a read error.

The CDR3 is 12 residues long. CDR1 is MNHEY and CDR2 is SVGAGI in the germline V gene. Co-extraction of RNA and DNA was performed on about 18-33 mg of unsorted bulk tissue. The patients lived with chronic HBV infection and had not yet received any treatment. Researchers generated TCR beta cDNA from about 500 ng of total RNA, relying on a constant-region primer. For TCR beta, libraries were produced by three nested multiplex PCR rounds using slightly modified ARM-PCR. Each of the first two PCR rounds ran about 9 cycles with TRBV1-TRBV30 forward and C-beta reverse primers. Each CDR3 protein is one row after TCRdb ran MiXCR on the multiplex PCR reads. The repertoire holds roughly 200,000 distinct CDR3 sequences, about 82% seen once, with 15% to 20% in the top ten.

The sequenced sample was tumor tissue from primary liver carcinoma. The V gene is TRBV6-5, the J gene TRBJ2-5; possible D gene TRBD2, 5 bases. This TCR was recovered from a middle-aged man with primary liver carcinoma and hepatitis B virus infection. CDR3 DNA: TGTGCCAGCAGCTCCCAGAGGGAGAACCAGTACTTC. This codes for CASSSQRENQYF.